This T cell receptor (beta chain) emerged from a study of CD8+CD57+ T cells in acquired aplastic anemia. Genomic DNA, the template, was used for profiling of the TCR beta VDJ and CDR3. MiXCR, applied by TCRdb to the reads, yields one record per CDR3 protein. The sample includes hundreds of thousands of distinct CDR3 sequences, 70% to 85% of them seen just once. The germline V gene has CDR1 SGDLS and CDR2 YYNGEE. The CDR3 runs 14 residues. A word on this clonotype: Antigen unknown. One end of the junction fails to match germline, which may point to a read error.

Patients chosen for sequencing had CD8+CD57+ cells that had expanded, as shown by flow cytometry. General observations from the study: Levels of CD8+ Simpson's diversity were not significantly distinct in patients versus controls.

The rearrangement joins TRBV9 to TRBJ1-4; tentative D call: TRBD1 (6 bases). Sequencing was performed on sorted CD4+, CD8+, or CD8+CD57+ T cells (not recorded which) from PBMCs. The source of this sequence is a human donor with aplastic anemia. In DNA form, the CDR3 reads TGTGCCAGCAGCGTGGGGGGGCAGGGCACAGATACGCATTTT. Protein: CASSVGGQGTDTHF.